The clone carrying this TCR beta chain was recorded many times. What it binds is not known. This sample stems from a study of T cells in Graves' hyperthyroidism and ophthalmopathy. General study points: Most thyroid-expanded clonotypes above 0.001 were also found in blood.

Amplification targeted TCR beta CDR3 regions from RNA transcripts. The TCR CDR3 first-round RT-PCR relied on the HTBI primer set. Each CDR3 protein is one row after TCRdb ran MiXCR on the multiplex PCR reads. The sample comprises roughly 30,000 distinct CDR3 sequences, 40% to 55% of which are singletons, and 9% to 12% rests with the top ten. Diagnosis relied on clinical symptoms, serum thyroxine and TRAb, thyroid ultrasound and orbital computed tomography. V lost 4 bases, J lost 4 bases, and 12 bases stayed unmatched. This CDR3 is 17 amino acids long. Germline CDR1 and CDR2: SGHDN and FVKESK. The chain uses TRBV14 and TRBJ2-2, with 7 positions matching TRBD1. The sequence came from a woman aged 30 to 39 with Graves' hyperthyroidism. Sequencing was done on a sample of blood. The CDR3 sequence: CASSPWTGHVGTGELFF. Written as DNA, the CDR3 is TGTGCCAGCAGCCCATGGACAGGACATGTGGGCACCGGGGAGCTGTTTTTT.